These T cell receptor beta chains were read from a single sample in a study of cytomegalovirus exposure and HLA in healthy donors. The assay was immunoSEQ multiplex PCR, and TCRdb's table has in-frame clones only and misses some. The listing contains 65,000 to 95,000 clones. The sample taken for sequencing was PBMCs. Receptor source: a woman aged 55-69 years in good health and CMV-seronegative. CDR3s include the opening cysteine and the closing phenylalanine or tryptophan. The order of the fields is J gene, V gene, D gene, CDR3 DNA, CDR3 protein. The D gene is left open where the match is weak.

J gene: TRBJ2-5
V gene: TRBV19
D gene: -
CDR3 DNA: TGTGCCAGCTCATTGGGGGCCCACCAAGAGACCCAGTACTTC
CDR3 protein: CASSLGAHQETQYF

J gene: TRBJ2-7
V gene: TRBV7-3
D gene: TRBD2
CDR3 DNA: TGTGCCAGCAGCTTAGGCGGGAGGAGCTCCTACGAGCAGTACTTC
CDR3 protein: CASSLGGRSSYEQYF

J gene: TRBJ1-4
V gene: TRBV5-1
D gene: -
CDR3 DNA: TGCGCCAGCAGCTTGTTAGGGGTCGGCGAAAAACTGTTTTTT
CDR3 protein: CASSLLGVGEKLFF

J gene: TRBJ2-1
V gene: TRBV7-7
D gene: TRBD1
CDR3 DNA: TGTGCTAGCAGCCTGGGGACAGACAATGAGCAGTTCTTC
CDR3 protein: CASSLGTDNEQFF

J gene: TRBJ1-2
V gene: TRBV27
D gene: TRBD1
CDR3 DNA: TGTGCCAGCAGTGGGGGGGACAGGGCCAACTATGGCTACACCTTC
CDR3 protein: CASSGGDRANYGYTF

J gene: TRBJ1-5
V gene: TRBV28
D gene: TRBD1
CDR3 DNA: TGTGCCAGCTCAACTCCGGGACAGGCCCAGCATTTT
CDR3 protein: CASSTPGQAQHF

J gene: TRBJ2-3
V gene: TRBV19
D gene: TRBD2
CDR3 DNA: TGTGCCAGTAGTACGCAAGCGGGAGAAACAGATACGCAGTATTTT
CDR3 protein: CASSTQAGETDTQYF

J gene: TRBJ1-2
V gene: TRBV27
D gene: -
CDR3 DNA: TGTGCCAGCAGTTTAAGGGGAGGACTACTCCCCACCTTC
CDR3 protein: CASSLRGGLLPTF

J gene: TRBJ2-5
V gene: TRBV28
D gene: -
CDR3 DNA: TGTGCCAGCAGTAATAATAACCTTAGACAGGGAGGAGGAAAGACCCAGTACTTC
CDR3 protein: CASSNNNLRQGGGKTQYF

J gene: TRBJ1-2
V gene: TRBV9
D gene: TRBD1
CDR3 DNA: TGTGCCAGCAGCGCCCGGACAGGGATTGGCTACACCTTC
CDR3 protein: CASSARTGIGYTF

J gene: TRBJ2-5
V gene: TRBV7-8
D gene: TRBD2
CDR3 DNA: TGTGCCAGCAGCTTAGGGGTAGTAGCGGGGACCCAAGAGACCCAGTACTTC
CDR3 protein: CASSLGVVAGTQETQYF

J gene: TRBJ1-1
V gene: TRBV21-1
D gene: -
CDR3 DNA: TGTGCCAGCAGCACGACAGGGGGCCGGGGGAACACTGAAGCTTTCTTT
CDR3 protein: CASSTTGGRGNTEAFF

J gene: TRBJ1-5
V gene: TRBV28
D gene: TRBD1
CDR3 DNA: TGTGCCAGCAGTGTCAGGGGGCGGTCCCAGCATTTT
CDR3 protein: CASSVRGRSQHF

J gene: TRBJ1-2
V gene: TRBV28
D gene: TRBD1
CDR3 DNA: TGTGCCAGCAGTTTGGACAGGTTGGATGGCTACACCTTC
CDR3 protein: CASSLDRLDGYTF

J gene: TRBJ2-4
V gene: TRBV4-3
D gene: -
CDR3 DNA: TGCGCCAGCAGCCAAGACTTAGGAACTGGAGACATTCAGTACTTC
CDR3 protein: CASSQDLGTGDIQYF

J gene: TRBJ2-2
V gene: TRBV5-4
D gene: -
CDR3 DNA: TGTGCCAGCAGCTTAAACAGGGGGGGCGGGAACACCGGGGAGCTGTTTTTT
CDR3 protein: CASSLNRGGGNTGELFF

J gene: TRBJ1-5
V gene: TRBV6-4
D gene: TRBD1
CDR3 DNA: TGTGCCAGCAGTGCCAGACAGGGACAGCCCCAGCATTTT
CDR3 protein: CASSARQGQPQHF

J gene: TRBJ2-4
V gene: TRBV5-6
D gene: TRBD2
CDR3 DNA: TGTGCCAGCACCTCCTGGGGTAGCGGGAGCTTAGCCAAAAACATTCAGTACTTC
CDR3 protein: CASTSWGSGSLAKNIQYF

J gene: TRBJ1-5
V gene: TRBV2
D gene: TRBD1
CDR3 DNA: TGTGCCAGCACCCTTCAGGACAGGGGGCGCGGTCAGCCCCAGCATTTT
CDR3 protein: CASTLQDRGRGQPQHF

J gene: TRBJ2-7
V gene: TRBV12-1
D gene: -
CDR3 DNA: TGTGCCAGCAGCTTTGACAGAACCTACGAGCAGTACTTC
CDR3 protein: CASSFDRTYEQYF

J gene: TRBJ2-5
V gene: TRBV15
D gene: -
CDR3 DNA: TGTGCCACCAGCAGAGACCCCGGGACTGGAGCGGAGACCCAGTACTTC
CDR3 protein: CATSRDPGTGAETQYF

J gene: TRBJ1-1
V gene: TRBV6-6
D gene: TRBD1
CDR3 DNA: TGTGCCAGCAGTCCTCGAGGGACAGTGAACACTGAAGCTTTCTTT
CDR3 protein: CASSPRGTVNTEAFF

J gene: TRBJ1-1
V gene: TRBV28
D gene: -
CDR3 DNA: TGTGCCAGCAACGACATGAACACTGAAGCTTTCTTT
CDR3 protein: CASNDMNTEAFF

J gene: TRBJ1-1
V gene: TRBV18
D gene: -
CDR3 DNA: TGTGCCAGCTCACCAGGCGGGAACACTGAAGCTTTCTTT
CDR3 protein: CASSPGGNTEAFF

J gene: TRBJ2-3
V gene: TRBV11-1
D gene: TRBD2
CDR3 DNA: TGTGCCAGCAGCCCAAAACAAGCGGGAGAGGTTCTGTATTTT
CDR3 protein: CASSPKQAGEVLYF

J gene: TRBJ2-7
V gene: TRBV5-1
D gene: -
CDR3 DNA: TGCGCCAGCAGCTTGGCCGGGAGTTCCCGCGAGCAGTACTTC
CDR3 protein: CASSLAGSSREQYF

J gene: TRBJ1-2
V gene: TRBV19
D gene: TRBD1
CDR3 DNA: TGTGCCAGTAGTAACACCGGGACAGCAATTGGCTACACCTTC
CDR3 protein: CASSNTGTAIGYTF

J gene: TRBJ2-7
V gene: TRBV19
D gene: TRBD1
CDR3 DNA: TGTGCCAGTAGTCCGAGGACAGGGCCCAACGAGCAGTACTTC
CDR3 protein: CASSPRTGPNEQYF

J gene: TRBJ1-5
V gene: TRBV7-6
D gene: -
CDR3 DNA: TGTGCCAGCAGCTTAATAGGCGGATATAGCAATCAGCCCCAGCATTTT
CDR3 protein: CASSLIGGYSNQPQHF

J gene: TRBJ1-2
V gene: TRBV7-2
D gene: -
CDR3 DNA: TGTGCCAGCAGCCCTTCGTACTATGGCTACACCTTC
CDR3 protein: CASSPSYYGYTF

J gene: TRBJ1-5
V gene: TRBV19
D gene: TRBD1
CDR3 DNA: TGTGCCAGTAGTAGTACAGGGGACAGGGGACAGCCCCAGCATTTT
CDR3 protein: CASSSTGDRGQPQHF

J gene: TRBJ2-3
V gene: TRBV5-8
D gene: TRBD1
CDR3 DNA: TGTGCCAGCAGCATGACCGGGACAGGGGGCTCGCAGTATTTT
CDR3 protein: CASSMTGTGGSQYF

J gene: TRBJ1-5
V gene: TRBV19
D gene: -
CDR3 DNA: TGTGCCAGTAGCACACAGGGAAATCAGCCCCAGCATTTT
CDR3 protein: CASSTQGNQPQHF

J gene: TRBJ1-3
V gene: TRBV7-8
D gene: TRBD1
CDR3 DNA: TGTGCCAGCAGCTTAAGGCCCATGGCAGGGGGCCACTCTGGAAACACCATATATTTT
CDR3 protein: CASSLRPMAGGHSGNTIYF

J gene: TRBJ1-3
V gene: TRBV7-8
D gene: -
CDR3 DNA: TGTGCCAGCAGCTTAGCCCGGGATCTCGGAAACACCATATATTTT
CDR3 protein: CASSLARDLGNTIYF

J gene: TRBJ2-3
V gene: TRBV6-4
D gene: TRBD2
CDR3 DNA: TGTGCCAGCAGTCAAGCGGGAGGGGGACAAGATACGCAGTATTTT
CDR3 protein: CASSQAGGGQDTQYF

J gene: TRBJ2-4
V gene: TRBV28
D gene: -
CDR3 DNA: TGTGCCAGCAGTTTGGGCCTCAGGGCAGGAAACATTCAGTACTTC
CDR3 protein: CASSLGLRAGNIQYF

J gene: TRBJ2-1
V gene: TRBV9
D gene: TRBD2
CDR3 DNA: TGTGCCAGCAGCGCCAGGACTAGCGGGAGGAATGAGCAGTTCTTC
CDR3 protein: CASSARTSGRNEQFF

J gene: TRBJ2-1
V gene: TRBV19
D gene: TRBD2
CDR3 DNA: TGTGCCAGTAGTTTGGAGCGGGAGGGGAATGAGCAGTTCTTC
CDR3 protein: CASSLEREGNEQFF

J gene: TRBJ1-5
V gene: TRBV21-1
D gene: -
CDR3 DNA: TGTGCCAGCAGCAAAGGTCCAGGGGGCGGAAATCAGCCCCAGCATTTT
CDR3 protein: CASSKGPGGGNQPQHF

J gene: TRBJ2-2
V gene: TRBV5-1
D gene: TRBD2
CDR3 DNA: TGCGCCAGCAGCTTGACGGGAGGGCCCGGGGAGCTGTTTTTT
CDR3 protein: CASSLTGGPGELFF

J gene: TRBJ2-1
V gene: TRBV4-3
D gene: -
CDR3 DNA: TGCGCCAGCAGCCAAGAGATACGAGGGATCTTAGACAATGAGCAGTTCTTC
CDR3 protein: CASSQEIRGILDNEQFF

J gene: TRBJ2-1
V gene: TRBV19
D gene: -
CDR3 DNA: TGTGCCACCGCGGGGAGCTCCTACAATGAGCAGTTCTTC
CDR3 protein: CATAGSSYNEQFF

J gene: TRBJ2-7
V gene: TRBV19
D gene: -
CDR3 DNA: TGTGCCACCACTGCACAGGGTTACTACGAGCAGTACTTC
CDR3 protein: CATTAQGYYEQYF

J gene: TRBJ2-7
V gene: TRBV13
D gene: TRBD1
CDR3 DNA: TGTGCCAGCAGCTTAGGCCAGGGGGCGCCCAACGAGCAGTACTTC
CDR3 protein: CASSLGQGAPNEQYF

J gene: TRBJ1-1
V gene: TRBV11-2
D gene: -
CDR3 DNA: TGTGCCAGCAGCTTCCCTAGCGGGGGGTTTGCGACTGAAGCTTTCTTT
CDR3 protein: CASSFPSGGFATEAFF

J gene: TRBJ1-3
V gene: TRBV4-1
D gene: -
CDR3 DNA: TGCGCCAGCAGCCAGCAGGGGCTGGGAAACACCATATATTTT
CDR3 protein: CASSQQGLGNTIYF

J gene: TRBJ2-7
V gene: TRBV30
D gene: TRBD2
CDR3 DNA: TGTGCCTGGAGTGTCGTGGGGAGGGGGACTAGCGGGAAAGAAAGGCCCTACGAGCAGTACTTC
CDR3 protein: CAWSVVGRGTSGKERPYEQYF

J gene: TRBJ2-3
V gene: TRBV5-1
D gene: TRBD2
CDR3 DNA: TGCGCCAGCAGCGGATCCGTAGCGGGAGAACGCACAGATACGCAGTATTTT
CDR3 protein: CASSGSVAGERTDTQYF

J gene: TRBJ1-1
V gene: TRBV6-5
D gene: -
CDR3 DNA: TGTGCCAGCAGTTACACTGGGGGGATGAACACTGAAGCTTTCTTT
CDR3 protein: CASSYTGGMNTEAFF

J gene: TRBJ2-1
V gene: TRBV28
D gene: TRBD2
CDR3 DNA: TGTGCCAGCAGTTTAGCGGGAGGGTACAATGAGCAGTTCTTC
CDR3 protein: CASSLAGGYNEQFF